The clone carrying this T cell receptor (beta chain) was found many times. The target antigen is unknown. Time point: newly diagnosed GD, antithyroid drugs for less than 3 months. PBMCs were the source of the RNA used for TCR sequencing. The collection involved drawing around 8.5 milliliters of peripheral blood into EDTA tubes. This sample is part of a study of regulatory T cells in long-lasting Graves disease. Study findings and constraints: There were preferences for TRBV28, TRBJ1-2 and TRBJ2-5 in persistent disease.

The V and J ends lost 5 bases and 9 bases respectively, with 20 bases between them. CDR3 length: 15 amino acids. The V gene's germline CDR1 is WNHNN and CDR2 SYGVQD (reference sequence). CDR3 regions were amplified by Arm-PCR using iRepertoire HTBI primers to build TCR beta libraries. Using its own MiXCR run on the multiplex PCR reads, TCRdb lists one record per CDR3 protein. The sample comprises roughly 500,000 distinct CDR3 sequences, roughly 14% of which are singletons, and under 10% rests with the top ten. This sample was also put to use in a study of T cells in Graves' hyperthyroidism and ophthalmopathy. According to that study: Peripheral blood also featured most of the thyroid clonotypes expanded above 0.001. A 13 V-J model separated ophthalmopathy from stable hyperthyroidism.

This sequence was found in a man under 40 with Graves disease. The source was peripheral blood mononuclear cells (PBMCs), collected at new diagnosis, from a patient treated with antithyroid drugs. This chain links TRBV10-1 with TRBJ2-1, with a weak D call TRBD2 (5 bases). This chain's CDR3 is CASSRPGSQMGEQFF. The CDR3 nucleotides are TGCGCCAGCAGTCGACCGGGATCCCAGATGGGTGAGCAGTTCTTC.